The 10 T cell receptor beta chains given below trace back to one sample, sequenced in a study of cytomegalovirus exposure and HLA in healthy donors. PCR employed 60 Vbeta and 13 Jbeta primers. TCRdb keeps only in-frame clones here, not all; method: immunoSEQ multiplex PCR. This table holds 95,000 to 130,000 clones, about four fifths found once. Sequenced input: PBMCs. The receptor set was obtained from a man aged 25-45 years in good health and CMV-seropositive.

This rearrangement joins TRBV5-1 to TRBJ1-5, with no clear D. Germline V gives CDR1 SGHRS, CDR2 YFSETQ. V was shortened by 8 bases and J by 3 bases, with 21 bases between the two germline ends. This CDR3 has 16 residues. The CDR3 reads CASSPEGSGYNQPQHF. DNA for the CDR3: TGCGCCAGTTCCCCGGAGGGATCCGGTTACAATCAGCCCCAGCATTTT.

This chain uses TRBV7-9 with TRBJ2-5; 10 bases align to TRBD1. The CDR3 covers 14 residues. Germline assignment: CDR1 SEHNR and CDR2 FQNEAQ (reference sequence). J was trimmed by 4 bases and V by 5 bases; bases with no gene match: 4. The CDR3 coding sequence is TGTGCCAGCAGCCTGACAGGGGGCATAGAGACCCAGTACTTC. Protein product: CASSLTGGIETQYF.

V gene TRBV27 combines with J gene TRBJ1-5; 8 bases fit TRBD1. The CDR3 contains 16 residues. The trim removed 5 bases at V and 3 bases at J, leaving 9 bases unmatched. Germline CDR1 and CDR2: MNHEY and SMNVEV (reference sequence). Here the CDR3 DNA reads TGTGCCAGCAGTCTGATAGGGGACAGGTCCAATCAGCCCCAGCATTTT. Its protein is CASSLIGDRSNQPQHF.

This chain uses TRBV7-2 with TRBJ2-3; weak D call: TRBD2 (6 bases). V lost 1 base, J lost 2 bases, and 10 bases lay in between. Germline V CDR1 and CDR2: SGHTA, FQGNSA. The CDR3 spans 15 residues. The CDR3 here is CASSLDPGDTDTQYF. The CDR3 DNA reads as TGTGCCAGCAGCTTAGACCCGGGAGACACAGATACGCAGTATTTT. Full variable domain (remainder filled in from reference TRBV7-2 and TRBJ2-3): GAGVSQSPSNKVTEKGKDVELRCDPISGHTALYWYRQSLGQGLEFLIYFQGNSAPDKSGLPSDRFSAERTGGSVSTLTIQRTQQEDSAVYLCASSLDPGDTDTQYFGPGTRLTVL.

The CDR3 bases are TGTGCCAGCAGTTTCCCCGGGGAAAGGGGGCGAATGGGAACTGAAGCTTTCTTT. Amino acids: CASSFPGERGRMGTEAFF. J is TRBJ1-1 and V is TRBV27, with TRBD1 matching over 7 bases. V lost 3 bases to trimming and J lost 5 bases; unmatched junction nucleotides: 18. The CDR3 spans 18 residues. CDR1 is MNHEY, CDR2 SMNVEV, per germline (reference sequence).

The genes are TRBV28 and TRBJ1-2; TRBD1 might be the D (6 bases). Looked up from germline, CDR1 is MDHEN and CDR2 is SYDVKM. Trimming stripped 3 bases from V and 4 bases from J, with 12 bases between. The CDR3 runs to 14 residues. The CDR3 spells CASSFRGNPYGYTF. The CDR3, as DNA: TGTGCCAGCAGTTTTAGGGGGAATCCCTATGGCTACACCTTC.

This clone was picked up one time. The chain carries TRBV4-2 and TRBJ2-2; TRBD2 matches 7 bases. Germline CDR1 LGHNA, CDR2 YNFKEQ. The CDR3 spans 16 residues. V shed 7 bases, J shed 4 bases, and the junction held 12 bases outside the gene matches. CDR3 nucleotides: TGTGCCAGCAACCCCCGGGGGGTTGCAGCCACCGGGGAGCTGTTTTTT. It specifies CASNPRGVAATGELFF.

The rearrangement uses TRBV9 and TRBJ1-2, with TRBD1 matching 9 bases. This CDR3 has 15 amino acids. V was clipped by 3 bases and J by 5 bases; unmatched bases: 8. The germline gives CDR1 SGDLS, CDR2 YYNGEE. The CDR3 DNA is TGTGCCAGCAGCGCTCAACAGGGGGCGGGTTATGGCTACACCTTC. Its protein product is CASSAQQGAGYGYTF. The variable domain in full, completed from reference TRBV9 and TRBJ1-2, reads DSGVTQTPKHLITATGQRVTLRCSPRSGDLSVYWYQQSLDQGLQFLIQYYNGEERAKGNILERFSAQQFPDLHSELNLSSLELGDSALYFCASSAQQGAGYGYTFGSGTRLTVV.

This chain connects TRBV5-1 to TRBJ1-3; D is perhaps TRBD1 (6 bases). Germline CDR1 and CDR2: SGHRS and YFSETQ. The CDR3 runs 15 residues. The V gene lost 4 bases and the J gene lost 1 base, with 12 bases spanning the gap. CDR3 loop: CASSVQGLSGNTIYF. The CDR3 bases are TGCGCCAGCAGCGTACAGGGTTTGTCTGGAAACACCATATATTTT.

The chain uses TRBV7-2 and TRBJ2-3; 8 nucleotides line up with TRBD1. Germline V gene sequence: CDR1 SGHTA, CDR2 FQGNSA. With 3 bases clipped from V and 2 bases from J, the junction kept 1 base outside the gene matches. The CDR3 has 14 residues. The CDR3: CASSLGQVTDTQYF. CDR3 coding DNA: TGTGCCAGCAGCTTGGGACAGGTCACAGATACGCAGTATTTT.